This T cell receptor (beta chain) is drawn from a study of radiotherapy plus CTLA-4 blockade in lung cancer. As for the study in general: Objective response was observed in about 19% of patients, and disease control in roughly 31%. Whole-study findings and limits: Early blood T cell clone dynamics reportedly forecast response best, with interferon-beta. Clones of tumor-derived TCRs expanded in blood after radiotherapy plus ipilimumab.

Germline loops: CDR1 SGHTA, CDR2 FQGNSA. The CDR3 extends over 15 amino acids. V lost 2 bases and J 3 bases, leaving 11 bases between the germline ends. Those with chemo-refractory metastatic non-small-cell lung cancer were treated with focal radiation combined with CTLA-4 blockade using ipilimumab. The data were produced by immunoSEQ multiplex PCR, yet TCRdb's version contains in-frame clones alone and is incomplete. The sample lists about 72,000 clones; around 73% were seen once. Details on this clone: The antigen is undetermined.

V and J are TRBV7-2 and TRBJ1-5; D unclear. The input for sequencing was peripheral blood, taken from a patient treated with radiotherapy plus ipilimumab. This TCR was recovered from a human donor with non-small cell lung cancer who had a complete response to radiotherapy plus ipilimumab. CDR3 residues: CASSLIGPHNQPQHF. CDR3 in DNA: TGTGCCAGCAGCTTAATAGGGCCTCACAATCAGCCCCAGCATTTT.